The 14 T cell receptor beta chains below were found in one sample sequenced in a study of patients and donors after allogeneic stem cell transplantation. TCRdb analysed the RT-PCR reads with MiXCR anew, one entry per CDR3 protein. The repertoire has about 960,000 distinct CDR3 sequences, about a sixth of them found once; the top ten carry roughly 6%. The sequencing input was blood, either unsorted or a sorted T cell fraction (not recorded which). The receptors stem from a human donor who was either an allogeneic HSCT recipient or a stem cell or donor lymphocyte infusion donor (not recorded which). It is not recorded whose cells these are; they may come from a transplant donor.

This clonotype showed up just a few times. The DNA of the CDR3 is TGTGCCACCAGCAGCCCCAGTGGGGTGCCGCTCTCTGGAAACACCATATATTTT. Translated: CATSSPSGVPLSGNTIYF. The genes are TRBV15 and TRBJ1-3, with unresolved D. V gave up 3 bases and J gave up 0 bases, with 18 bases separating them. Germline V gene data show CDR1 as LNHNV and CDR2 as YYDKDF (reference sequence). The CDR3 sequence is 18 residues long.

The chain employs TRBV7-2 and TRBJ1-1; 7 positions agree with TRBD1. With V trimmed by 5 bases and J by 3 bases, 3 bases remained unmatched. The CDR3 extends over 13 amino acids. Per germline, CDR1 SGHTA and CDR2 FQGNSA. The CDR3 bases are TGTGCCAGCAGCGGACAGGTTTACACTGAAGCTTTCTTT. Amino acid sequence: CASSGQVYTEAFF.

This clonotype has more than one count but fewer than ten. CDR3 DNA: TGTGCCAGCAGGGCCGGGACTGGGGGCACAGATACGCAGTATTTT. As protein: CASRAGTGGTDTQYF. The genes are TRBV27 and TRBJ2-3; possible D gene TRBD2, 6 bases. Trimming stripped 6 bases from V and 1 base from J, with 14 bases between. This CDR3 contains 15 residues. In germline, CDR1 is MNHEY, CDR2 SMNVEV (reference sequence).

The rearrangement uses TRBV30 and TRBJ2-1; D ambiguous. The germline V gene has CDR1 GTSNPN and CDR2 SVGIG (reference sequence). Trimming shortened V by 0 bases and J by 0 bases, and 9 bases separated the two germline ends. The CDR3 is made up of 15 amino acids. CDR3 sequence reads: CAWSVNRLSYNEQFF. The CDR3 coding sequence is TGTGCCTGGAGTGTAAACCGTCTCTCCTACAATGAGCAGTTCTTC.

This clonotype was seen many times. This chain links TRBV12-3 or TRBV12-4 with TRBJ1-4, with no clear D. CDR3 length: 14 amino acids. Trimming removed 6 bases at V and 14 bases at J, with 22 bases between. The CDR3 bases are TGTGCCAGCAGCTCGAGACGCCCTGTTGTCGAGCTGTTTTTT. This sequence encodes CASSSRRPVVELFF.

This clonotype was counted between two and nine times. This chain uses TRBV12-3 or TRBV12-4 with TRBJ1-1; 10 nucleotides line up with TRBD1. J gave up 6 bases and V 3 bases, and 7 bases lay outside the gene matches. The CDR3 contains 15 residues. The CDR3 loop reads CASSLMGTGVAEAFF. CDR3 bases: TGTGCCAGCAGTTTGATGGGGACAGGGGTGGCTGAAGCTTTCTTT.

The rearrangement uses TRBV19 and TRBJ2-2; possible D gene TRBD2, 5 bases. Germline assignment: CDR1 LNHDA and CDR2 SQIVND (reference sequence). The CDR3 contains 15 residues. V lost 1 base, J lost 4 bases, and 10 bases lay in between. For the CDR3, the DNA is TGTGCCAGTAGTATAGGAGGGCAGACCACCGGGGAGCTGTTTTTT. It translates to CASSIGGQTTGELFF.

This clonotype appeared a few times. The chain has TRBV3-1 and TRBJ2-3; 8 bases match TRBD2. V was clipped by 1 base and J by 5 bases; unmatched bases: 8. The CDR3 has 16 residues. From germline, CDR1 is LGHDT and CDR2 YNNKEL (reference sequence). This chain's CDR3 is CASSQGSREVIDTQYF. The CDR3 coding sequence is TGTGCCAGCAGCCAAGGATCGCGGGAGGTTATAGATACGCAGTATTTT.

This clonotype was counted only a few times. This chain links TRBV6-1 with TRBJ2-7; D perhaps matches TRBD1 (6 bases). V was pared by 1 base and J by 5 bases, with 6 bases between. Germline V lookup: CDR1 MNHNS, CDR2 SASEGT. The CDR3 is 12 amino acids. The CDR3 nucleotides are TGTGCCAGCAGTGAAGGACAGGACGAGCAGTACTTC. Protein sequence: CASSEGQDEQYF.

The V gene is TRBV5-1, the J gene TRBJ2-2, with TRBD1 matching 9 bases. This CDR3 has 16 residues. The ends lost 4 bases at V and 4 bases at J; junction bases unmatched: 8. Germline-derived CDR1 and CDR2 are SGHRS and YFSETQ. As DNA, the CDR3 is TGCGCCAGCAGCCGTCTACAGGGGGCAGGCACCGGGGAGCTGTTTTTT. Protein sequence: CASSRLQGAGTGELFF. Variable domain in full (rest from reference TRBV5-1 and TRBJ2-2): KAGVTQTPRYLIKTRGQQVTLSCSPISGHRSVSWYQQTPGQGLQFLFEYFSETQRNKGNFPGRFSGRQFSNSRSEMNVSTLELGDSALYLCASSRLQGAGTGELFFGEGSRLTVL.

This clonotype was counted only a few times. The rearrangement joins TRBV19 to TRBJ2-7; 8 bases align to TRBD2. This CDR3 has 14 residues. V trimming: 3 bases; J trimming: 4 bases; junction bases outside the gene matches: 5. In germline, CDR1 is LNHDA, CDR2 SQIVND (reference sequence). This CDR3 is CASSIASGRYEQYF. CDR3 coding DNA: TGTGCCAGTAGTATTGCAAGCGGGAGATACGAGCAGTACTTC.

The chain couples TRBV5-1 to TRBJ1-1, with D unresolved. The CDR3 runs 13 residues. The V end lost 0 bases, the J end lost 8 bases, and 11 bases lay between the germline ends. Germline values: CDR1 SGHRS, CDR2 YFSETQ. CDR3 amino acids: CASSLGGTPEAFF. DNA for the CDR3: TGCGCCAGCAGCTTGGGAGGTACCCCAGAAGCTTTCTTT.

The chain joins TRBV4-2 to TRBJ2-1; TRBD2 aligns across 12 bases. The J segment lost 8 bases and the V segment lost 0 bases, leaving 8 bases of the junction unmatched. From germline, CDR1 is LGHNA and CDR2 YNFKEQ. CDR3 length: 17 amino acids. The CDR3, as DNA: TGTGCCAGCAGCCAAGAAGCGACTAGCGGGAGTCTGGATGAGCAGTTCTTC. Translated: CASSQEATSGSLDEQFF.

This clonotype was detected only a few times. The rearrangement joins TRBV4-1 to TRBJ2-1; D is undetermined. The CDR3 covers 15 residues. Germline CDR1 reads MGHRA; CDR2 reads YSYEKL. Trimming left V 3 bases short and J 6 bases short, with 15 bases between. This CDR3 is CASSQEIGGVNEQFF. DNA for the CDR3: TGCGCCAGCAGCCAGGAGATCGGCGGAGTCAATGAGCAGTTCTTC.